A single T cell receptor (beta chain) is shown here with its context. Profiled with immunoSEQ multiplex PCR; TCRdb holds only in-frame clones, not every one. The table records over 20,000 clones, over 65% of them present only once. The sample comes from a study of OX40 agonist ivuxolimab in advanced cancers. The CDR3 runs 17 residues. Germline V CDR1 and CDR2: LNHDA, SQIVND (reference sequence). Between the trimmed V and J ends, which lost 5 bases and 5 bases, there was a span of 25 bases. The origin of this receptor is an adult with an advanced solid tumor such as melanoma, head and neck, liver or kidney cancer. The source was CD4+ or CD8+ T cells sorted from blood, collected in a trial of the OX40 agonist ivuxolimab. This chain uses TRBV19 with TRBJ2-7; possibly TRBD1 for D (5 bases). CDR3 sequence (DNA): TGTGCCAGTAGTCACCCTTCAGGAGCTGACAGAATCCACGAGCAGTACTTC. This translates into CASSHPSGADRIHEQYF.